The T cell receptor beta chain described here comes from a study of radiotherapy plus CTLA-4 blockade in lung cancer. Sequencing was performed with immunoSEQ multiplex PCR; in TCRdb, only in-frame clones are kept and a portion is missing. The repertoire consists of 30,000 or so clones, with 60% to 75% occurring once and the leading ten covering 4.7%. Broader study findings: Once radiotherapy plus ipilimumab had been given, TCR clones derived from tumor expanded in blood.

Concerning this clone itself: Antigen specificity is unknown.

This receptor was identified in a human donor with non-small cell lung cancer whose response to radiotherapy plus ipilimumab could not be evaluated. Here the sequenced sample was peripheral blood, taken from a patient treated with radiotherapy plus ipilimumab.

DNA of the CDR3: TGTGCCAGCAGCCCCAGGGACAGGGAATCCTATGGCTACACCTTC. Amino acid sequence: CASSPRDRESYGYTF. The V gene is TRBV21-1, the J gene TRBJ1-2; the table's D call of TRBD1 was not tested on the DNA. TRBV21-1 is flagged as a pseudogene. This CDR3 has 15 amino acids.